This TCR beta chain was found in a study of shared clonotypes between healthy human individuals. Findings and caveats of the study: Having only a few donors restricted how much genetic and exposure-history diversity was captured.

A note on this clone: Its antigen remains unidentified. One junction end disagrees with the germline gene, perhaps due to a read error.

Donors included only healthy HIV-negative adults lacking recent acute infections or vaccinations. Every contributor of samples was a Caucasian grown-up residing in Nashville, Tennessee. Germline-derived CDR1 and CDR2 are SEHNR and FQNEAQ (reference sequence). The CDR3 spans 14 residues. TCRdb's table, derived via immunoSEQ multiplex PCR, lists solely in-frame clones and lacks some. The sample yields about 560,000 clones, roughly four fifths seen once. Sequenced input: PBMCs. This TCR derives from a woman aged 40 to 50 in good health. Some clones in this sample may be carry-over from other donors' samples. J is TRBJ2-7 and V is TRBV7-9, with TRBD2 identical over 8 bases. The CDR3 DNA sequence: TGTGCCAGCAGTCTCGGGGGGGGCTCCCACGAACAGTACTTC. Protein sequence: CASSLGGGSHEQYF.